These 29 T cell receptor beta chains originate from one sample sequenced in a study of cytomegalovirus exposure and HLA in healthy donors. The PCR made use of 60 Vbeta and 13 Jbeta primers. Here immunoSEQ multiplex PCR was the method, and the copy in TCRdb shows in-frame clones only, minus some. This table holds more than 90,000 clones, around 80% found once. The sequenced material came from PBMCs. These TCRs come from a woman aged 55-69 years in good health and CMV-seronegative.

The J gene is TRBJ2-7, the V gene TRBV13, with TRBD1 matching over 7 bases. This CDR3 spans 14 amino acids. Germline CDR1 reads PRHDT; CDR2 reads FYEKMQ (reference sequence). V lost 4 bases, J lost 1 base, and 4 bases stayed unmatched. The CDR3 sequence is CASSSGQVSYEQYF. The CDR3 DNA is TGTGCCAGCAGCTCCGGACAGGTTTCCTACGAGCAGTACTTC.

This clone occurred once. One end of the junction fails to match germline, which may point to a read error. The J gene is TRBJ2-2, the V gene TRBV7-9; 8 positions match TRBD1. The germline V gene has CDR1 SEHNR and CDR2 FQNEAQ (reference sequence). The CDR3 is made up of 13 amino acids. The CDR3 bases are TGTGCTCCGGACAGGGAAAACATCGGGGAGCTGTTTTTT. Its protein is CAPDRENIGELFF.

This chain connects TRBV10-1 to TRBJ1-3; possibly TRBD1 for D (6 bases). Trimming pared 4 bases from V and 4 bases from J, leaving 8 bases between. Per the germline V gene, CDR1 is WNHNN and CDR2 is SYGVQD (reference sequence). This CDR3 region has 13 residues. Here the CDR3 DNA reads TGCGCCAGCAGTGCCGGACAGGGAAACACCATATATTTT. Protein product: CASSAGQGNTIYF.

The chain has TRBV5-4 and TRBJ2-7; 8 nucleotides match TRBD2. The CDR3 spans 16 residues. The germline gives CDR1 SGHNT, CDR2 YYREEE (reference sequence). V lost 4 bases and J lost 2; bases outside the gene matches: 11. CDR3 in amino acids: CASSGAGEGPPYEQYF. Here the CDR3 DNA reads TGTGCCAGCAGCGGAGCGGGAGAAGGCCCTCCCTACGAGCAGTACTTC.

The chain is built from TRBV30 and TRBJ2-7; TRBD2 agrees at 10 bases. Germline CDR1 is GTSNPN and CDR2 is SVGIG (reference sequence). The ends lost 1 base at V and 2 bases at J; junction bases unmatched: 5. The CDR3 loop spans 15 amino acids. CDR3 protein: CAWSEGLALAYEQYF. The CDR3 bases are TGTGCCTGGAGTGAGGGACTAGCGTTGGCCTACGAGCAGTACTTC.

The chain employs TRBV30 and TRBJ1-5; the D gene is possibly TRBD1 (5 bases). Deletions cut 0 bases from V and 2 bases from J, with 17 bases between. This CDR3 has 17 residues. Per germline, CDR1 GTSNPN and CDR2 SVGIG (reference sequence). The CDR3 DNA reads as TGTGCCTGGAGTGTAGGGTTTGAGGGACTACGCAATCAGCCCCAGCATTTT. This sequence encodes CAWSVGFEGLRNQPQHF.

V gene TRBV28 combines with J gene TRBJ1-5; the D gene is possibly TRBD1 (5 bases). The germline V and J ends were trimmed by 1 base and 4 bases, with 8 bases remaining between them. Germline lookup yields CDR1 MDHEN and CDR2 SYDVKM. The CDR3 is 14 amino acids. Written as DNA, the CDR3 is TGTGCCAGCAGTTTATCAGGGATTAATCAGCCCCAGCATTTT. It codes for CASSLSGINQPQHF.

This clone was observed once. This chain joins TRBV28 and TRBJ2-7; the D gene is possibly TRBD1 (6 bases). The CDR3 runs 14 residues. Trimming took 5 bases from V and 3 from J, leaving 14 bases between them. Germline V gene data show CDR1 as MDHEN and CDR2 as SYDVKM. In nucleotides, the CDR3 is TGTGCCAGCAGTCCAGGGGAAAGAGGCTACGAGCAGTACTTC. This translates into CASSPGERGYEQYF. The variable domain in full, completed from reference TRBV28 and TRBJ2-7, reads DVKVTQSSRYLVKRTGEKVFLECVQDMDHENMFWYRQDPGLGLRLIYFSYDVKMKEKGDIPEGYSVSREKKERFSLILESASTNQTSMYLCASSPGERGYEQYFGPGTRLTVT.

V gene TRBV2 combines with J gene TRBJ2-5; a weak D match, TRBD2 (6 bases). V shed 11 bases and J shed 2 bases, with 15 bases lying between them. There are 13 residues in the CDR3. CDR1 is SNHLY, CDR2 FYNNEI, per germline. CDR3 sequence: CASSRSGQETQYF. In DNA form, the CDR3 reads TGTGCCTCCTCAAGGAGCGGGCAAGAGACCCAGTACTTC.

The rearrangement joins TRBV10-2 to TRBJ1-5; D remains ambiguous. There are 15 residues in the CDR3. The germline gives CDR1 WSHSY, CDR2 SAAADI. Trimming removed 1 base from V and 2 bases from J, with 9 bases in between. Here the CDR3 DNA reads TGCGCCAGCAGTGAGTTCCGGGGAGGCAATCAGCCCCAGCATTTT. It translates to CASSEFRGGNQPQHF.

CDR3 in DNA: TGCAGCGGACAAGCGGGGGGTCTTACTGAAGCTTTCTTT. The encoded protein is CSGQAGGLTEAFF. This chain uses TRBV29-1 with TRBJ1-1, with D perhaps TRBD1 (5 bases). Germline-derived CDR1 and CDR2 are SQVTM and ANQGSEA. V lost 7 bases, J lost 5 bases, and 17 bases lay in between. CDR3 length equals 13 residues.

This clone was detected a few times. The V and J genes are TRBV18 and TRBJ1-1, with TRBD1 matching over 7 bases. The germline CDR1 and CDR2 sequences are KGHSH and LQKENI. The CDR3 runs 12 residues. J was trimmed by 7 bases and V by 3 bases; bases with no gene match: 2. The CDR3: CASSPGTDEAFF. The CDR3 region has the DNA TGTGCCAGCTCACCTGGGACAGATGAAGCTTTCTTT.

The chain couples TRBV2 to TRBJ2-7; TRBD1 is a possible D gene (5 bases). Trimming removed 8 bases at V and 5 bases at J, with 22 bases between. The CDR3 runs to 15 residues. Germline V gene data show CDR1 as SNHLY and CDR2 as FYNNEI. The CDR3 here is CASSQGKRQQHEQYF. Written as DNA, the CDR3 is TGTGCCAGCTCCCAGGGCAAGCGACAGCAGCACGAGCAGTACTTC. Full variable domain (outside the CDR3, taken from reference TRBV2 and TRBJ2-7): EPEVTQTPSHQVTQMGQEVILRCVPISNHLYFYWYRQILGQKVEFLVSFYNNEISEKSEIFDDQFSVERPDGSNFTLKIRSTKLEDSAMYFCASSQGKRQQHEQYFGPGTRLTVT.

V usage is TRBV5-5 and J usage is TRBJ1-1; D not certain. With 4 bases removed from V and 1 base from J, the gap between germline ends came to 17 bases. Germline CDR1 reads SGHKS; CDR2 reads YYEKEE (reference sequence). This CDR3 spans 16 amino acids. CDR3 bases: TGTGCCAGCAGCCCGAGGAATCTAGGCGGGAACACTGAAGCTTTCTTT. Translated, it gives CASSPRNLGGNTEAFF.

The rearrangement links TRBV7-9 to TRBJ2-5, with a possible D match to TRBD1 (6 bases). CDR1 is SEHNR and CDR2 is FQNEAQ in the germline V gene (reference sequence). V was clipped by 6 bases and J by 2 bases, with 19 bases between them. The CDR3 loop spans 16 amino acids. In DNA, the CDR3 is TGTGCCAGCAGAAGGGAAGGGTTGAGGGGGCAAGAGACCCAGTACTTC. Residues: CASRREGLRGQETQYF.

The chain is built from TRBV6-1 and TRBJ2-5; D is ambiguous. Between the trimmed V and J ends, which lost 6 bases and 1 base, there was a span of 9 bases. The germline V gene has CDR1 MNHNS and CDR2 SASEGT. This CDR3 comprises 13 residues. The CDR3 coding sequence is TGTGCCAGCAGGCGAGAGGCCCAAGAGACCCAGTACTTC. Translation: CASRREAQETQYF.

This clone has only one observation. The chain couples TRBV7-9 to TRBJ2-5, with TRBD1 identical over 7 bases. J lost 1 base, V lost 8 bases, and 7 bases had no gene match. The CDR3 extends over 14 amino acids. Germline V gene data show CDR1 as SEHNR and CDR2 as FQNEAQ (reference sequence). CDR3 DNA sequence: TGTGCCAGCTACAGGGGCTCTTCCCAAGAGACCCAGTACTTC. It is translated as CASYRGSSQETQYF.

The chain employs TRBV9 and TRBJ1-2; 7 nucleotides align to TRBD1. The CDR3 covers 16 residues. Unmatched junction bases numbered 12, after V lost 5 bases and J lost 2 bases. Germline V lookup: CDR1 SGDLS, CDR2 YYNGEE. The DNA for the CDR3 is TGTGCCAGCAGTAACCCCTCGGGACAGCTGAACTATGGCTACACCTTC. Translated, it gives CASSNPSGQLNYGYTF.

V and J are TRBV15 and TRBJ1-1; 9 positions match TRBD1. V shed 3 bases and J 14 bases; nucleotides not matched to a gene: 7. Germline lookup yields CDR1 LNHNV and CDR2 YYDKDF (reference sequence). This CDR3 region has 12 residues. DNA of the CDR3: TGTGCCACCAGCAGCGTAAGGGACAGGGCCTTCTTT. It codes for CATSSVRDRAFF.

This chain joins TRBV4-3 and TRBJ1-5, with 8 bases aligning to TRBD1. Per germline, CDR1 LGHNA and CDR2 YSLEER. With V trimmed by 0 bases and J by 0 bases, 13 bases remained unmatched. This CDR3 comprises 20 residues. CDR3 sequence (DNA): TGCGCCAGCAGCCAAGATCGCCTACCCACAGGGGGACATAGCAATCAGCCCCAGCATTTT. Translating gives CASSQDRLPTGGHSNQPQHF.

A single count supports this clone. The chain recombines TRBV18 with TRBJ2-5, with 7 bases that match TRBD1. After removal of 6 bases from V and 2 bases from J, the junction contained 9 bases not matched to a gene. Germline V gene lookup returns CDR1 KGHSH and CDR2 LQKENI. This CDR3 has 15 residues. DNA of the CDR3: TGTGCCAGCTCGCACGCAGGGGGACGGCAAGAGACCCAGTACTTC. Encoded protein: CASSHAGGRQETQYF.

This chain links TRBV5-1 with TRBJ1-3, with TRBD1 as a possible D gene (5 bases). The germline V gene has CDR1 SGHRS and CDR2 YFSETQ. The CDR3 runs to 16 residues. V dropped 4 bases and J dropped 3 bases, with 17 bases sitting between them. DNA for the CDR3: TGCGCCAGCAGCCCCCGGGGCGGGACCGTTGGAAACACCATATATTTT. It is translated as CASSPRGGTVGNTIYF.

This clone was detected a few times. V usage is TRBV2 and J usage is TRBJ2-2; 8 positions agree with TRBD2. Germline V gene data show CDR1 as SNHLY and CDR2 as FYNNEI. The CDR3 totals 14 residues. V trimming: 8 bases; J trimming: 5 bases; junction bases outside the gene matches: 7. The CDR3 loop is CASYPGGGTGELFF. The CDR3 nucleotides are TGTGCCAGCTACCCGGGAGGGGGAACCGGGGAGCTGTTTTTT.

V usage is TRBV7-2 and J usage is TRBJ1-2, with 10 positions matching TRBD1. Trimming at V came to 5 bases and at J to 4 bases, leaving 4 bases not matched to a gene. Germline lookup yields CDR1 SGHTA and CDR2 FQGNSA. The CDR3 has 14 residues. CDR3 nucleotide sequence: TGTGCCAGCAGCCACGGACAGGGGGTCTATGGCTACACCTTC. It yields the protein CASSHGQGVYGYTF.

The rearrangement joins TRBV6-5 to TRBJ2-3; TRBD2 matches at 9 bases. Germline assignment: CDR1 MNHEY and CDR2 SVGAGI. Trimming removed 6 bases from V and 2 bases from J; junction bases left unmatched: 6. The CDR3 consists of 15 residues. The CDR3, as DNA: TGTGCCAGCAGCAGACTAGCGGCGGTCACAGATACGCAGTATTTT. The encoded protein is CASSRLAAVTDTQYF.

The rearrangement joins TRBV5-1 to TRBJ2-3; 8 bases align to TRBD1. CDR3 size: 16 residues. CDR1 is SGHRS and CDR2 is YFSETQ in the germline V gene. Trimming cost V 3 bases and J 2 bases; bases outside gene matches: 8. CDR3 coding DNA: TGCGCCAGCAGCTCACCCGACAGGGGAAACACAGATACGCAGTATTTT. Protein sequence: CASSSPDRGNTDTQYF.

This sequence joins TRBV4-3 and TRBJ2-3; TRBD2 agrees at 9 bases. Trimming cost V 1 base and J 0 bases; bases outside gene matches: 8. The CDR3 loop spans 18 amino acids. Germline V lookup: CDR1 LGHNA, CDR2 YSLEER. The CDR3 DNA sequence: TGCGCCAGCAGCCAAGGGGCTTTAGCGGGGGCGAGCACAGATACGCAGTATTTT. It specifies CASSQGALAGASTDTQYF.

J is TRBJ2-1 and V is TRBV5-1; unclear D gene. The CDR3 totals 14 residues. Germline values: CDR1 SGHRS, CDR2 YFSETQ. V was pared by 1 base and J by 8 bases, with 13 bases between. The CDR3 loop reads CASSLTQVGDEQFF. The CDR3 DNA reads TGCGCCAGCAGCTTGACTCAGGTGGGCGATGAGCAGTTCTTC.

The chain joins TRBV4-3 to TRBJ2-7; 8 nucleotides line up with TRBD2. The CDR3 covers 21 residues. J lost 2 bases, V lost 1 base, and 22 bases had no gene match. Germline assignment: CDR1 LGHNA and CDR2 YSLEER. The CDR3 DNA follows: TGCGCCAGCAGCCAAGGCCCGATAACCCCTTCAGGAGCGGGAGTTGCCTACGAGCAGTACTTC. Protein sequence: CASSQGPITPSGAGVAYEQYF.